What follows are 17 T cell receptor beta chains derived from one specimen sequenced in a study of T-cell memory formation after mild COVID-19 (TCRdb year 2021). To prepare the library, 5' RACE was applied. For sequencing, an Illumina NovaSeq 6000 was employed. The public reads were reanalyzed by TCRdb: fastp trimming at Q25, MiXCR alignment, in-frame beta chains only. Rows are combined by CDR3 protein, so each entry shows the most common genes and DNA. Present in this sample are about 110,000 distinct CDR3 sequences, more than 15% of which were seen just once. 28% of the sample is in the top ten clones. The sequenced sample was PBMCs or a T cell subset sorted from them (not recorded which). The source of these receptors is an adult woman who had mild COVID-19 (a few samples of this study predate the infection). The sample titles of this study are shuffled in the database, so cell type and time point are left out; the donor was told from shared clones.

This clonotype was picked up a small number of times. The V call is TRBV5-1, the J call TRBJ2-1; TRBD2 agrees at 12 bases. The CDR3 loop spans 16 amino acids. J gave up 2 bases and V 4 bases, and 4 bases lay outside the gene matches. Germline values: CDR1 SGHRS, CDR2 YFSETQ. Here the CDR3 reads CASSPGTSGPYNEQFF. The CDR3, as DNA: TGCGCCAGCAGCCCAGGGACTAGCGGGCCCTACAATGAGCAGTTCTTC.

This rearrangement joins TRBV6-5 to TRBJ2-7, with D perhaps matching TRBD2 (6 bases). CDR3 length: 15 amino acids. Trimming took off 6 bases at V and 0 bases at J, with 15 bases between the two ends. Germline lookup yields CDR1 MNHEY and CDR2 SVGAGI. This CDR3 is CASSPIGGSSYEQYF. The CDR3 DNA is TGTGCCAGCAGCCCCATTGGGGGGAGCTCCTACGAGCAGTACTTC.

The rearrangement joins TRBV7-2 to TRBJ2-1; TRBD2 matches 7 bases. The CDR3 runs 15 residues. Germline CDR1 SGHTA, CDR2 FQGNSA. J lost 1 base, V lost 3 bases, and 3 bases had no gene match. The CDR3 protein is CASSLRELSYNEQFF. For the CDR3, the DNA is TGTGCCAGCAGCTTGCGGGAGTTGTCCTACAATGAGCAGTTCTTC.

The sample holds a few counts of this clonotype. The V call is TRBV5-1, the J call TRBJ2-6; the match to TRBD1 covers 10 bases. V lost 4 bases and J lost 0; bases outside the gene matches: 4. Germline lookup yields CDR1 SGHRS and CDR2 YFSETQ. The CDR3 contains 17 residues. The CDR3: CASSPDRGISGANVLTF. The CDR3 DNA follows: TGCGCCAGCAGCCCGGACAGGGGGATCTCTGGGGCCAACGTCCTGACTTTC.

The V gene is TRBV29-1, the J gene TRBJ2-7; no reliable D call. This CDR3 contains 13 residues. V lost 1 base to trimming and J lost 2 bases, with 9 bases between them. Per germline, CDR1 SQVTM and CDR2 ANQGSEA. In nucleotides, the CDR3 is TGCAGCGTTGAAGGTCCGACACCCTACGAGCAGTACTTC. Translated: CSVEGPTPYEQYF.

This clonotype was seen a single time. The CDR3 region has the DNA TGTGCCAGCAGCATACCCGGGTGGGGTGAAGCTTTCTTT. Residues: CASSIPGWGEAFF. V and J are TRBV7-2 and TRBJ1-1; D is unresolved. Germline loops: CDR1 SGHTA, CDR2 FQGNSA. This CDR3 has 13 amino acids. The V gene lost 5 bases and the J gene lost 7 bases, with 14 bases spanning the gap.

This clonotype was detected only a few times. The rearrangement joins TRBV4-1 to TRBJ2-1; 10 bases fit TRBD1. The CDR3 loop spans 16 amino acids. Per the germline V gene, CDR1 is MGHRA and CDR2 is YSYEKL. V trimming: 1 base; J trimming: 7 bases; junction bases outside the gene matches: 7. The DNA of the CDR3 is TGCGCCAGCAGCCAAGTTGGGGGACAGGGGACAAATGAGCAGTTCTTC. Amino acids: CASSQVGGQGTNEQFF.

The CDR3 sequence is CASGSSGGFANTEAFF. In DNA, the CDR3 is TGCGCCAGCGGCTCTTCTGGGGGTTTTGCGAACACTGAAGCTTTCTTT. This chain connects TRBV5-1 to TRBJ1-1; TRBD1 might be the D (5 bases). Germline V gene lookup returns CDR1 SGHRS and CDR2 YFSETQ. V lost 7 bases to trimming and J lost 1 base, with 20 bases between them. This CDR3 is built from 16 residues.

This clonotype has more than one count but fewer than ten. The J gene is TRBJ2-7, the V gene TRBV27; the match to TRBD1 covers 7 bases. After removal of 6 bases from V and 2 bases from J, the junction contained 4 bases not matched to a gene. CDR1 and CDR2 (germline): MNHEY, SMNVEV (reference sequence). The CDR3 is 13 residues long. CDR3 in DNA: TGTGCCAGCAGCACGGGACAGCCCTACGAGCAGTACTTC. Amino acid sequence: CASSTGQPYEQYF.

This clonotype showed up just a few times. The chain employs TRBV15 and TRBJ2-2; a possible D gene is TRBD1 (5 bases). The V end lost 2 bases, the J end lost 4 bases, and 11 bases lay between the germline ends. CDR1 is LNHNV and CDR2 is YYDKDF in the germline V gene (reference sequence). The CDR3 totals 15 residues. The DNA for the CDR3 is TGTGCCACCAGCAGAATAACAGGAATCACCGGGGAGCTGTTTTTT. Amino acid sequence: CATSRITGITGELFF.

This clonotype has more than one count but fewer than ten. This chain joins TRBV3-1 and TRBJ2-2; no clear D gene. The CDR3 is 15 amino acids. The germline V gene has CDR1 LGHDT and CDR2 YNNKEL (reference sequence). V was shortened by 0 bases and J by 5 bases, with 10 bases between the two germline ends. This CDR3 is CASSQEGQETGELFF. CDR3 coding DNA: TGTGCCAGCAGCCAAGAAGGGCAGGAAACCGGGGAGCTGTTTTTT.

Ten or more counts support this clonotype. The rearrangement links TRBV20-1 to TRBJ1-3; the D gene is possibly TRBD1 (5 bases). This CDR3 comprises 16 residues. Trimming removed 0 bases at V and 1 base at J, with 13 bases between. Germline assignment: CDR1 DFQATT and CDR2 SNEGSKA (reference sequence). DNA for the CDR3: TGCAGTGCTAGAGAAGATCAGGGTTTATCTGGAAACACCATATATTTT. Protein sequence: CSAREDQGLSGNTIYF.

The V and J genes are TRBV12-3 or TRBV12-4 and TRBJ2-1, with D maybe TRBD2 (7 bases). Trimming took 6 bases from V and 4 from J, leaving 13 bases between them. CDR3 length equals 14 residues. The CDR3 DNA reads as TGTGCCAGCAGAGGGGGGGGAATTTACAATGAGCAGTTCTTC. Its translation is CASRGGGIYNEQFF.

This clonotype has just a few counts. This chain joins TRBV5-1 and TRBJ2-5; D not resolved. V lost 0 bases, J lost 1 base, and 7 bases lay in between. This CDR3 has 14 amino acids. CDR1 is SGHRS, CDR2 YFSETQ, per germline. CDR3 nucleotide sequence: TGCGCCAGCAGCTTGGGTCCCCGCCAAGAGACCCAGTACTTC. Encoded protein: CASSLGPRQETQYF.

The rearrangement links TRBV14 to TRBJ1-3; 9 nucleotides line up with TRBD1. Germline CDR1 is SGHDN and CDR2 is FVKESK. This CDR3 comprises 17 residues. V dropped 5 bases and J dropped 0; count of bases not matched to a gene: 8. The CDR3 is CASSAGTGLFSGNTIYF. The CDR3 bases are TGTGCCAGCAGCGCCGGGACAGGGCTCTTCTCTGGAAACACCATATATTTT.

This clonotype has only a few counts. The chain employs TRBV7-6 and TRBJ1-2; D gene ambiguous. V shed 7 bases and J shed 3 bases, with 12 bases lying between them. The CDR3 covers 13 residues. Germline values: CDR1 SGHVS, CDR2 FNYEAQ. The CDR3 here is CASTGDIDYGYTF. CDR3 nucleotides: TGTGCCAGCACCGGGGATATCGACTATGGCTACACCTTC.

Many counts were recorded for this clonotype. The chain uses TRBV29-1 and TRBJ2-1; a possible D gene is TRBD1 (6 bases). CDR1 SQVTM and CDR2 ANQGSEA come from the germline V gene. V was trimmed by 7 bases and J by 4 bases, leaving 14 bases between them. The CDR3 runs 13 residues. The CDR3 is CSAGTPTYNEQFF. The CDR3 coding sequence is TGCAGCGCCGGGACACCAACATACAATGAGCAGTTCTTC.